This TCR beta chain was obtained from a study of CD8+ T cells in alopecia areata. Regarding this clone: What it binds is not known.

Sorting separated CD4+ and CD8+ T cells out of PBMCs. RNA extraction and reverse transcription yielded cDNA as sequencing template. Data came from immunoSEQ multiplex PCR; TCRdb stores just in-frame clones and leaves some out. This sample has some 150,000 clones; around 50% occur once, and the top ten carry roughly 6.7%. Trimming left V 1 base short and J 0 bases short, with 7 bases between. The CDR3 has 15 residues. Germline lookup yields CDR1 KGHSH and CDR2 LQKENI. Study-level findings and limits: Higher clonality and more expanded CD8+ clones appeared in lesional than normal scalp. Patients displayed less clarity in TCR sharing than mice, a finding possibly related to HLA.

This receptor was obtained from a human donor with alopecia areata. The sequencing here drew on CD4+ T cells sorted from blood, taken at week 0. This chain joins TRBV18 and TRBJ2-1; the D is unclear. The CDR3 region is CASSPRQASYNEQFF. Written as DNA, the CDR3 is TGTGCCAGCTCACCACGGCAGGCCTCCTACAATGAGCAGTTCTTC.